The entry below describes one T cell receptor (beta chain). What antigen it recognizes has not been identified. From the germline J gene comes the end of the CDR3, since the read stops 3 residues before it. From the cysteine through the phenylalanine, the CDR3 covers 12 amino acids. Of the CDR3's DNA, 27 bases were read; they are in frame from base 1. The germline V gene (reference sequence) sets CDR1 to SEHNR and CDR2 to FQNEAQ. The sample belongs to a study of T cells in women clearing cervical HPV infection (dated by TCRdb to the late 2010s). Background on the whole study: Cases were about two dozen women with histologically confirmed HPV16-related CIN3 or worse, including a couple of invasive cancers. The controls were over 20 women whose single incident HPV16 infection cleared within 12 months with no development of precancer or cancer. Blood from cases was drawn at the visit where the lesion was first identified, while blood from controls was drawn once the infection was no longer detected. For cases, a median interval of approximately 140 days, with an interquartile range of roughly 80 to 210 days, was observed between lesion detection and blood sampling. Since only a few of the women had HLA typing available, the possibility that HLA type was acting as a confounder could not be ruled out. The exploratory proof-of-principle case-control study was nested within the Guanacaste HPV Natural History Study in Costa Rica and compared TCR repertoires across cervical HPV16 outcomes. Cases and controls were matched on age within five years and on year of sample collection. Median age was roughly 33 years in cases versus approximately 37 in controls, and baseline characteristics did not differ significantly. In the parent cohort, some 10,000 women aged 18 or older were enrolled in Guanacaste, Costa Rica, during about 1993 to 1994 and were followed for six to seven years. Five blinded duplicates per group were added as quality controls, so that roughly 60 samples were obtained: some 50 participants and 10 replicates. Results and caveats for the whole study, not just this receptor: TRBV6-7 relative abundance was lower in cases than in controls (roughly 0.12% versus 0.17%; Bonferroni P = 0.0008). Because the number of T cells per sample was unknown, the richness differences could reflect varying T-cell content rather than repertoire biology. Random forest classifiers that combined richness and V gene abundances separated cases from controls with an estimated AUC of less than 0.85. The cross-sectional design could not show whether associations preceded infection or resulted from it; effector/memory subsets and HPV-specific T cells were not isolated. CIN3+ cases had significantly higher TCR repertoire richness than controls across sequencing depths, but evenness did not differ between the groups.

TCR beta CDR3 regions were amplified by multiplex PCR from an average of about 1,100 ng genomic DNA per sample using the immunoSEQ assay. Primer bias was corrected in the assay by using a complete synthetic TCR repertoire to establish an amplification baseline. The amplicons were sequenced using the Illumina platform. Per the authors' processing: Sequences were error-corrected by clustering with frequency ratios and a modified nearest-neighbor algorithm and were then analyzed in the immunoSEQ Analyzer with IMGT gene definitions. TCR richness and evenness were averaged over 20 rarefaction repeats at each rarefaction depth, excluding samples with fewer sequences than the depth. Relative abundances of V, D and J genes were compared between groups using Wilcoxon rank sum tests, with FDR correction applied. For the blinded duplicates, the intraclass correlation was over 95% for TCR richness and averaged about 76% across about 67 gene segments. TCRdb took this table from immuneACCESS and kept in-frame rearrangements with V and J called. Such tables lack part of the clones; where checked against another copy, unresolved V genes explain under half of the gap, and the rest is unexplained. That table furnishes V, J and clone size, whereas the DNA furnished D and trimming. The table for this sample records approximately 34,000 clones. In total, the top ten clones hold 1.4% of the sample.

Every participant had a single incident cervical HPV16 infection, and prevalent HPV16 infections were excluded. Cervical HPV DNA was detected with MY09/MY11 PCR, and genotyping was done by dot-blot hybridization. Fifteen mL of heparinized blood were centrifuged, and the buffy coat was split into aliquots, frozen at -30 degrees C, and then kept at -80 degrees C. QIAGEN kits were used to extract genomic DNA from the buffy coat specimens. The sequence came from a woman aged 18 to 69 with a cervical HPV16 infection that either progressed to CIN3+ or cleared (not recorded which). The chain is made from TRBV7-9 and TRBJ1-2; possibly the D gene is TRBD1, per 5 matching bases. Sample: blood buffy coat. The CDR3 has the sequence CAIRGFEVEYTF. CDR3 DNA (partial): TGTGCCATCCGGGGGTTCGAGGTTGAG.